This T cell receptor beta chain was found in a study of cytomegalovirus exposure and HLA in healthy donors. Germline lookup yields CDR1 GTSNPN and CDR2 SVGIG (reference sequence). CDR3 length equals 15 residues. Deletions cut 3 bases from V and 0 bases from J, with 12 bases between. Primers: 60 Vbeta forward and 13 Jbeta reverse. This table comes from immunoSEQ multiplex PCR, and its TCRdb copy is limited to in-frame clones, with some not included. This repertoire shows about 120,000 clones, around 79% found once; its top ten account for 1.3%. This receptor was identified in a woman aged 30 to 39 in good health and CMV-seronegative. V is TRBV30 and J is TRBJ1-3, with a weak D call TRBD1 (6 bases). Sequencing was done on a sample of PBMCs. The CDR3 is CAWRPGQISGNTIYF. CDR3 nucleotide sequence: TGTGCCTGGAGACCGGGACAAATCTCTGGAAACACCATATATTTT.